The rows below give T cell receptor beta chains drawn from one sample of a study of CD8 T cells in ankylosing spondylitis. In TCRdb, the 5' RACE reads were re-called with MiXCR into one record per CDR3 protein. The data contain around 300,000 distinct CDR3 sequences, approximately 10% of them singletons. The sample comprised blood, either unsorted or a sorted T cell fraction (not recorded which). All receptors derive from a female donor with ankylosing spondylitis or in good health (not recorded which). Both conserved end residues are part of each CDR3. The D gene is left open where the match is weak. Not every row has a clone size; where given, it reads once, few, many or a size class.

CDR3 protein: CSARDRGLGETQYF
CDR3 DNA: TGCAGTGCTAGAGATCGAGGGTTGGGGGAGACCCAGTACTTC
CDR3 length: 14
V gene: TRBV20-1
clone size: many
D gene: .
J gene: TRBJ2-5

CDR3 protein: CSARGAGGQFNNEQFF
CDR3 DNA: TGCAGTGCTAGAGGCGCGGGGGGACAGTTTAACAATGAGCAGTTCTTC
CDR3 length: 16
V gene: TRBV20-1
clone size: few
D gene: .
J gene: TRBJ2-1

CDR3 protein: CASSPAGQQETQYF
CDR3 DNA: TGTGCCAGCAGCCCAGCCGGACAGCAAGAGACCCAGTACTTC
CDR3 length: 14
V gene: TRBV5-6
clone size: few
D gene: .
J gene: TRBJ2-5

CDR3 protein: CSVEVETQYF
CDR3 DNA: TGCAGCGTTGAGGTGGAGACCCAGTACTTC
CDR3 length: 10
V gene: TRBV29-1
clone size: many
D gene: .
J gene: TRBJ2-5

CDR3 protein: CASSPSGRIMYNEQFF
CDR3 DNA: TGTGCCAGCAGCCCTAGCGGGAGGATCATGTACAATGAGCAGTTCTTC
CDR3 length: 16
V gene: TRBV3-1
clone size: many
D gene: TRBD2
J gene: TRBJ2-1

CDR3 protein: CASSPRVGVRETQYF
CDR3 DNA: TGTGCCAGCAGCCCTAGGGTTGGGGTGAGAGAGACCCAGTACTTC
CDR3 length: 15
V gene: TRBV5-5
clone size: .
D gene: .
J gene: TRBJ2-5

CDR3 protein: CASSDGTGPYEQYF
CDR3 DNA: TGTGCCAGCAGTGACGGGACAGGGCCCTACGAGCAGTACTTC
CDR3 length: 14
V gene: TRBV6-4
clone size: many
D gene: TRBD1
J gene: TRBJ2-7

CDR3 protein: CASSSGLAGSATQYF
CDR3 DNA: TGTGCCAGCAGCTCTGGACTAGCGGGAAGCGCTACGCAGTATTTT
CDR3 length: 15
V gene: TRBV7-8
clone size: few
D gene: TRBD2
J gene: TRBJ2-3

CDR3 protein: CAISEVGTGGGYTF
CDR3 DNA: TGTGCCATCAGTGAGGTCGGCACAGGGGGAGGCTACACCTTC
CDR3 length: 14
V gene: TRBV10-3
clone size: many
D gene: TRBD1
J gene: TRBJ1-2

CDR3 protein: CSVADRGLKNIQYF
CDR3 DNA: TGCAGCGTTGCGGACAGGGGCTTGAAAAACATTCAGTACTTC
CDR3 length: 14
V gene: TRBV29-1
clone size: .
D gene: TRBD1
J gene: TRBJ2-4

CDR3 protein: CASSFGAPANTEAFF
CDR3 DNA: TGCGCCAGCAGCTTCGGGGCGCCGGCGAACACTGAAGCTTTCTTT
CDR3 length: 15
V gene: TRBV5-1
clone size: many
D gene: .
J gene: TRBJ1-1

CDR3 protein: CASIPTGPNTEAFF
CDR3 DNA: TGTGCCAGCATACCAACAGGGCCGAACACTGAAGCTTTCTTT
CDR3 length: 14
V gene: TRBV6-1
clone size: many
D gene: .
J gene: TRBJ1-1

CDR3 protein: CATCLRILTRSGANVLTF
CDR3 DNA: TGTGCCACCTGCCTACGAATCCTGACTCGCTCTGGGGCCAACGTCCTGACTTTC
CDR3 length: 18
V gene: TRBV3-1
clone size: .
D gene: .
J gene: TRBJ2-6

CDR3 protein: CSALLGGNSNQPQPF
CDR3 DNA: TGCAGTGCCCTTCTGGGGGGGAATAGCAATCAGCCCCAGCCTTTT
CDR3 length: 15
V gene: TRBV20-1
clone size: once
D gene: .
J gene: TRBJ1-5

CDR3 protein: CASIRTGGPGELFF
CDR3 DNA: TGTGCCAGCATTCGGACAGGGGGGCCCGGGGAGCTGTTTTTT
CDR3 length: 14
V gene: TRBV6-1
clone size: .
D gene: TRBD1
J gene: TRBJ2-2

CDR3 protein: CASSPGGTGINQPQHF
CDR3 DNA: TGCGCCAGCAGCCCGGGTGGGACAGGGATCAATCAGCCCCAGCATTTT
CDR3 length: 16
V gene: TRBV5-1
clone size: many
D gene: TRBD1
J gene: TRBJ1-5

CDR3 protein: CASSSAGGYGELFF
CDR3 DNA: TGTGCCAGCAGCTCCGCCGGGGGATACGGGGAGCTGTTTTTT
CDR3 length: 14
V gene: TRBV13
clone size: .
D gene: .
J gene: TRBJ2-2

CDR3 protein: CASTRDSQNTEAFF
CDR3 DNA: TGTGCCAGCACCCGGGACAGCCAGAACACTGAAGCTTTCTTT
CDR3 length: 14
V gene: TRBV18
clone size: many
D gene: TRBD1
J gene: TRBJ1-1

CDR3 protein: CASSLVGGGAEAFF
CDR3 DNA: TGCGCCAGCAGCTTGGTGGGAGGAGGGGCTGAAGCTTTCTTT
CDR3 length: 14
V gene: TRBV5-1
clone size: many
D gene: .
J gene: TRBJ1-1

CDR3 protein: CSVEPVDYNEQFF
CDR3 DNA: TGCAGCGTTGAACCCGTCGACTACAATGAGCAGTTCTTC
CDR3 length: 13
V gene: TRBV29-1
clone size: many
D gene: .
J gene: TRBJ2-1

CDR3 protein: CASSGGHRQETQYF
CDR3 DNA: TGCGCCAGCAGCGGGGGACACCGACAAGAGACCCAGTACTTC
CDR3 length: 14
V gene: TRBV5-1
clone size: many
D gene: .
J gene: TRBJ2-5

CDR3 protein: CSVLVWGELFF
CDR3 DNA: TGCAGCGTTCTGGTTTGGGGGGAGCTGTTTTTT
CDR3 length: 11
V gene: TRBV29-1
clone size: many
D gene: .
J gene: TRBJ2-2

CDR3 protein: CASSLVLRPENTQYF
CDR3 DNA: TGCGCCAGCAGCTTGGTCCTTAGACCAGAAAATACGCAGTATTTT
CDR3 length: 15
V gene: TRBV5-1
clone size: few
D gene: .
J gene: TRBJ2-3

CDR3 protein: CASSSPPGLRTYEQYF
CDR3 DNA: TGTGCCAGCAGCTCGCCCCCGGGACTTAGGACTTACGAGCAGTACTTC
CDR3 length: 16
V gene: TRBV5-6
clone size: many
D gene: .
J gene: TRBJ2-7

CDR3 protein: CASSLRGDNYGYTF
CDR3 DNA: TGTGCCAGCTCACTAAGGGGGGACAACTATGGCTACACCTTC
CDR3 length: 14
V gene: TRBV18
clone size: many
D gene: .
J gene: TRBJ1-2